This T cell receptor (beta chain) was sequenced for a study of blood T cell repertoires in COVID-19. On the study more broadly: Italy, Spain and the United States were the sources of the convalescent and acute COVID-19 samples. PBMCs, B-cell-depleted T cells, or T cells provided the cDNA or gDNA that made up the material.

As processed by the authors: Amplification from reference gene primers served as the basis for estimated nucleated cell counts. Profiled with immunoSEQ multiplex PCR; TCRdb holds only in-frame clones, not every one. V, J and clone size derive from that table, while D and trimming were established from the DNA sequence. The data hold 200,000 or so clones, with about 82% observed a single time. V shed 0 bases and J 8 bases; nucleotides not matched to a gene: 13. The CDR3 is 19 amino acids. From germline, CDR1 is LGHNA and CDR2 YSLEER. This clone was observed a handful of times. The chain uses TRBV4-3 and TRBJ2-2; 12 bases align to TRBD2. Sequencing input: peripheral blood. This clonotype was sampled from a woman between 25 and 40 years old with acute or convalescent COVID-19. CDR3 nucleotides: TGCGCCAGCAGCCAAGAGCCGACTAGCGGGAGTTTGTCAGGAGGGGAGCTGTTTTTT. Encoded protein: CASSQEPTSGSLSGGELFF.